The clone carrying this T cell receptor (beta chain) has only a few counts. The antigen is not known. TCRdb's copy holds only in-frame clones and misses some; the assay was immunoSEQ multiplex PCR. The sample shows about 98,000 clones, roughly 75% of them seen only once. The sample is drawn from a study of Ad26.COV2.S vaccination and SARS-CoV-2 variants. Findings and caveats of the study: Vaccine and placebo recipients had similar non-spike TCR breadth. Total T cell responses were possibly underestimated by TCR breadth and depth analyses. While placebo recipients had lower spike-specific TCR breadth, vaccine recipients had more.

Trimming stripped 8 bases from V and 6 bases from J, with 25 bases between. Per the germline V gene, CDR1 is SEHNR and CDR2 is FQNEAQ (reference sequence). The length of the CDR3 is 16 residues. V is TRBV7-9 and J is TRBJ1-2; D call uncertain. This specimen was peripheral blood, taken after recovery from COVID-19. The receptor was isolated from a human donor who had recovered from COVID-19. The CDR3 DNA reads TGTGCCAGCGGGTTGGCAGAAGAGGGTCTTCGACATGGCTACACCTTC. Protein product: CASGLAEEGLRHGYTF.